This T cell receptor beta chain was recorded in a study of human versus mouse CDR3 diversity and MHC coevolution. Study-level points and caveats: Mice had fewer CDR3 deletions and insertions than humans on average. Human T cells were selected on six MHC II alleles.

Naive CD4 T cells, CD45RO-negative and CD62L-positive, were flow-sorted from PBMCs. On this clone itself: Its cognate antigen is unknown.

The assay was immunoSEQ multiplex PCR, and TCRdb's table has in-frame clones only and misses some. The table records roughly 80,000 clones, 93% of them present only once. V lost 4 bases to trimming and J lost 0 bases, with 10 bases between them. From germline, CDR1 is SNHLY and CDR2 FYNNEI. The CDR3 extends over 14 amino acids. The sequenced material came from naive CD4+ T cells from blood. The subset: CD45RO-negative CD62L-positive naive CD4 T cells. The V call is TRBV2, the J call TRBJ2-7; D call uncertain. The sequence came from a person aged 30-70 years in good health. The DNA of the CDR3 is TGTGCCAGCAGTGCAGACTCTAGCTCCTACGAGCAGTACTTC. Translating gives CASSADSSSYEQYF.